The rows below give T cell receptor beta chains drawn from one sample of a study of human T cells and chemical hapten exposure. MiXCR was run by TCRdb on the RACE reads, yielding one entry per CDR3 protein. Altogether some 400,000 distinct CDR3 sequences are present, about 4.8% being singletons, with the ten largest covering roughly 2.4%. Source: whole blood, taken in connection with sensitization to the hapten diphenylcyclopropenone (DPC). The receptors shown here come from a woman aged 50 to 65 with alopecia areata. Some clones in this sample may be carry-over from other donors' samples. Each CDR3 is given with its conserved first and last residue. The D gene is left open where the match is weak. Expanded clones are given a class, and other clones once, few, many or no size at all.

abundance: .
len: 15
j_gene: TRBJ2-1
d_gene: TRBD2
v_gene: TRBV7-2
CDR3nt: TGTGCCAGCAGCTCCAGGGGGACTAGCAGCAATGAGCAGTTCTTC
CDR3aa: CASSSRGTSSNEQFF

abundance: .
len: 15
j_gene: TRBJ1-5
d_gene: .
v_gene: TRBV5-6
CDR3nt: TGTGCCAGCAGCTTTGGAATTAATAGCAATCAGCCCCAGCATTTT
CDR3aa: CASSFGINSNQPQHF

abundance: .
len: 17
j_gene: TRBJ2-3
d_gene: TRBD2
v_gene: TRBV20-1
CDR3nt: TGCAGTGCTAGATCCGGACTAGCGGGAGGGCCCCCAGATACGCAGTATTTT
CDR3aa: CSARSGLAGGPPDTQYF

abundance: few
len: 12
j_gene: TRBJ2-2
d_gene: .
v_gene: TRBV19
CDR3nt: TGTGCCACGGAAAAGGCTCCGGGGGAGCTGTTTTTT
CDR3aa: CATEKAPGELFF

abundance: many
len: 15
j_gene: TRBJ2-2
d_gene: TRBD1
v_gene: TRBV12-5
CDR3nt: TGTGCTAGTGGTTTGGGGGACAGGGGCGGCGGGGAGCTGTTTTTT
CDR3aa: CASGLGDRGGGELFF

abundance: many
len: 15
j_gene: TRBJ1-6
d_gene: TRBD1
v_gene: TRBV7-2
CDR3nt: TGTGCCAGCAGCTTGGGACAGGGGGTGAATTCACCCCTCCACTTT
CDR3aa: CASSLGQGVNSPLHF

abundance: few
len: 13
j_gene: TRBJ2-3
d_gene: .
v_gene: TRBV11-2
CDR3nt: TGTGCCAGCAGCTTTTGGTCCGCAGATACGCAGTATTTT
CDR3aa: CASSFWSADTQYF

abundance: .
len: 14
j_gene: TRBJ1-4
d_gene: .
v_gene: TRBV5-1
CDR3nt: TGCGCCAGCAGCACGGACGGATCTAATGAAAAACTGTTTTTT
CDR3aa: CASSTDGSNEKLFF

abundance: many
len: 15
j_gene: TRBJ2-3
d_gene: TRBD2
v_gene: TRBV11-2
CDR3nt: TGTGCCAGCAGCGGACGAGCGGGAGAAGCAGATACGCAGTATTTT
CDR3aa: CASSGRAGEADTQYF

abundance: few
len: 14
j_gene: TRBJ1-1
d_gene: .
v_gene: TRBV11-2
CDR3nt: TGTGCCAGCAGCTTAGCTTCCGCGGTCAGTGAAGCTTTCTTT
CDR3aa: CASSLASAVSEAFF

abundance: few
len: 15
j_gene: TRBJ1-6
d_gene: TRBD1
v_gene: TRBV13
CDR3nt: TGTGCCAGCAGCTTAGCCCGGGACAGGGATTCACCCCTCCACTTT
CDR3aa: CASSLARDRDSPLHF